This entry describes one TCR beta chain. Its antigen specificity is not known. No base qualities exist here, and no much larger clone lies one base off it. Deletion took 5 bases off V and 4 bases off J, with a span of 9 bases between the germline ends. The germline V gene specifies MGHDK as CDR1 and SYGVNS as CDR2. The cysteine opens and the phenylalanine closes a CDR3 of 12 amino acids. Left in the record is the CDR3 DNA by itself, 36 bases read in frame from the first base. This record comes from a study of blood T cell repertoires in COVID-19 (dated by TCRdb to about 2020). In the study overall: Samples covering the acute and convalescent phases of COVID-19 were provided by collaborators in the United States, Italy and Spain. Deeply sampled blood TCRbeta repertoires from subjects exposed to, actively infected with, or recovered from COVID-19 were included in the dataset. Samples were obtained from the ongoing ImmuneRACE study (first 160 participants) and from some 1,200 subjects provided by 6 global collaborators. The material from the prospective study consisted of cDNA or gDNA derived from T cells, B-cell-depleted T cells, or PBMCs. The repertoires were made available in a free public database intended to serve as a resource for research on the immune response to SARS-CoV-2. Where HLA class I and class II types were available, the types were taken from metadata supplied by the sample provider, not from assay-based typing. A de-identified subject ID, COVID-19 status, age in years and sex were almost always included in the sample metadata. Overall study results and their limits: Clinical and demographic metadata were provided uncurated, with the amount varying by source and participant.

The immunoSEQ Assay, a bias-controlled multiplex PCR, was used to amplify TCRbeta CDR3 regions from genomic DNA. Turning to the authors' computational methods: Within the assay, amplification of reference gene primers was used to estimate how many nucleated cells each sample contained. To quantify the absolute abundance of each unique TCRbeta CDR3 rearrangement, sequence reads were collapsed and filtered. For each sample, productive Simpson clonality was calculated as the square root of Simpson's diversity index across productive rearrangements. TCRdb carries this immuneACCESS record with in-frame sequences only. Its versions omit some clonotypes, under half of them owing to an unresolved V gene in the studies checked, with the rest unexplained. V and J calls and clone size follow that table, whereas D and trimming were derived from the DNA. The sample table holds about 140,000 clones, of which approximately 79% were seen once. In total, the top ten clones hold around 2.9% of the sample.

In the prospective study, participants were 18 to 89 years old, resided in about two dozen geographic areas of the United States, and were enrolled through a virtual design. In the prospective study, participants were assigned to cohorts based on the clinical history participants reported in a screening survey and a study questionnaire. Recovered participants in ImmuneRACE Cohort 3 were defined as having two consecutive negative NP/OP PCR tests, clearance from a healthcare professional, or resolution of symptoms. Each participant in the prospective study had whole blood, serum and a nasopharyngeal or oropharyngeal swab collected by mobile phlebotomists. Over a roughly 2-month period, participants in the prospective study had the option of providing additional blood draws and questionnaires. Blood samples from the prospective study were shipped frozen or at room temperature prior to DNA extraction.

This chain joins TRBV25-1 to TRBJ2-7; TRBD1 could be the D gene, as 5 bases match. The sequence derives from a woman between 50 and 59 years old who had recovered from COVID-19. The source material was PBMCs or T cells enriched from blood (not recorded which). The sequenced DNA: TGTGCCAGCAGTAGGGGCCTATACGAGCAGTACTTC. It translates as CASSRGLYEQYF.